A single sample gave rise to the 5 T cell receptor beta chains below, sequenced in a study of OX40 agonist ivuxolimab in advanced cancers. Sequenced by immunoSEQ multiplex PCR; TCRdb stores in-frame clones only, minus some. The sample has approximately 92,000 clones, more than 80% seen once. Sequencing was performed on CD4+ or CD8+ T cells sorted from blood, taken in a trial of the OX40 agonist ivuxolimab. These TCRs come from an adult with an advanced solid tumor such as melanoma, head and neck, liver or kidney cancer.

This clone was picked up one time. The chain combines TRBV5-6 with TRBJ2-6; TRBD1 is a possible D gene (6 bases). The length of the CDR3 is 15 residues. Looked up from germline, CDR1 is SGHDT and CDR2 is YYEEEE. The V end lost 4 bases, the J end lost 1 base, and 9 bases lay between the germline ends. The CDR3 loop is CASSLGGSGANVLTF. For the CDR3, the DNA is TGTGCCAGCAGCCTAGGGGGTTCTGGGGCCAACGTCCTGACTTTC.

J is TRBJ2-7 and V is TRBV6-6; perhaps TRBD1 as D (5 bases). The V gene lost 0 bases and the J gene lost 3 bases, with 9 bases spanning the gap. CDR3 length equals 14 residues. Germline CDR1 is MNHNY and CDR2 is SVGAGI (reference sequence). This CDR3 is CASSYSRTNYEQYF. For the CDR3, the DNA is TGTGCCAGCAGTTACTCGAGGACAAACTACGAGCAGTACTTC.

The CDR3 loop is CASGLALRVSEAFF. Here the CDR3 DNA reads TGTGCTAGTGGTTTGGCGCTGCGGGTTTCTGAAGCTTTCTTT. V and J are TRBV12-5 and TRBJ1-1; D not resolved. Germline CDR1 and CDR2: LGHNT and FRNRAP. The V gene lost 1 base and the J gene lost 6 bases, with 12 bases spanning the gap. The CDR3 totals 14 residues.

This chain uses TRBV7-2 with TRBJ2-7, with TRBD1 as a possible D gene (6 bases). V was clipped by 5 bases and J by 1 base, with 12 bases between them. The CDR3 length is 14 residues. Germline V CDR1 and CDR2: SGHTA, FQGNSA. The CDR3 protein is CASSRAQGSYEQYF. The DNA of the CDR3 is TGTGCCAGCAGCCGGGCCCAGGGGTCCTACGAGCAGTACTTC.

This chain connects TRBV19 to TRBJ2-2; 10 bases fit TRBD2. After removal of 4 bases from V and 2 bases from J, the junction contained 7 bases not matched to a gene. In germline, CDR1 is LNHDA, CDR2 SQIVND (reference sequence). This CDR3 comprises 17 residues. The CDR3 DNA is TGTGCCAGTAGTAGGCTAGCGGGAGCTACAAACACCGGGGAGCTGTTTTTT. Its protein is CASSRLAGATNTGELFF.